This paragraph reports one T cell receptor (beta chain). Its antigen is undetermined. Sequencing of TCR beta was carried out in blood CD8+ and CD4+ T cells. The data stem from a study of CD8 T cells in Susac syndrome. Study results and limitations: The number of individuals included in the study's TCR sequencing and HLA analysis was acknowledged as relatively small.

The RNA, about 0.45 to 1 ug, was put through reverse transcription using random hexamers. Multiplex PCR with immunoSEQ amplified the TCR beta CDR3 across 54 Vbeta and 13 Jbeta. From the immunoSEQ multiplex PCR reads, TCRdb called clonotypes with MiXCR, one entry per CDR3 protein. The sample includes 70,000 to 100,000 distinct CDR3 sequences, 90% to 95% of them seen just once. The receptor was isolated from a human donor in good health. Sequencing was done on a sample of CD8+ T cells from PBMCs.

DNA for the CDR3: TGTGCCAGCAGCTTAGAGGGGACAGTCATGAACACTGAAGCTTTCTTT. Its protein is CASSLEGTVMNTEAFF. The rearrangement links TRBV7-2 to TRBJ1-1, with 7 bases aligning to TRBD1. V was clipped by 1 base and J by 0 bases; unmatched bases: 5. The CDR3 totals 16 residues. Looked up from germline, CDR1 is SGHTA and CDR2 is FQGNSA. The full variable domain, completed using reference TRBV7-2 and TRBJ1-1, is GAGVSQSPSNKVTEKGKDVELRCDPISGHTALYWYRQSLGQGLEFLIYFQGNSAPDKSGLPSDRFSAERTGGSVSTLTIQRTQQEDSAVYLCASSLEGTVMNTEAFFGQGTRLTVV.